This T cell receptor (beta chain) emerged from a study of blood T cell repertoires in COVID-19. Study at large: In each case, the material was cDNA or gDNA derived from T cells, B-cell-depleted T cells, or PBMCs.

This CDR3 is built from 15 residues. V lost 7 bases to trimming and J lost 3 bases, with 18 bases between them. Germline-derived CDR1 and CDR2 are SQVTM and ANQGSEA. The table came from immunoSEQ multiplex PCR; TCRdb's copy has only in-frame clones and leaves some out. The repertoire holds roughly 120,000 clones, approximately 90% seen once, with 1.5% to 2% in the top ten. The sequence derives from a human donor with active COVID-19. The donor label of this sample is uncertain. The rearrangement joins TRBV29-1 to TRBJ2-2; a possible D gene is TRBD1 (6 bases). Sequenced: peripheral blood. CDR3 DNA: TGCAGCGCACAACCTCCGGGACAACACACCGGGGAGCTGTTTTTT. It encodes CSAQPPGQHTGELFF.